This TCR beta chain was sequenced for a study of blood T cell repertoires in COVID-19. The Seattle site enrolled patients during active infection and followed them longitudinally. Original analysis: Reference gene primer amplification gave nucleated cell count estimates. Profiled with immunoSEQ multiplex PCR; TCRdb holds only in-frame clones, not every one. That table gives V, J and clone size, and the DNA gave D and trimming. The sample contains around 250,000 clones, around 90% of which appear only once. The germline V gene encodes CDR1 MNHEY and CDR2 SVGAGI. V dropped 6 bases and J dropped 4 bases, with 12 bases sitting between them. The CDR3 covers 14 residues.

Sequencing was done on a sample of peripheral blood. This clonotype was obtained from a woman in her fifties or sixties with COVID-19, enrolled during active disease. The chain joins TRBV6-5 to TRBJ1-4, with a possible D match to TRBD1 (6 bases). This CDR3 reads CASRTDRNNEKLFF. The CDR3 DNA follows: TGTGCCAGCAGGACTGACAGGAATAATGAAAAACTGTTTTTT.